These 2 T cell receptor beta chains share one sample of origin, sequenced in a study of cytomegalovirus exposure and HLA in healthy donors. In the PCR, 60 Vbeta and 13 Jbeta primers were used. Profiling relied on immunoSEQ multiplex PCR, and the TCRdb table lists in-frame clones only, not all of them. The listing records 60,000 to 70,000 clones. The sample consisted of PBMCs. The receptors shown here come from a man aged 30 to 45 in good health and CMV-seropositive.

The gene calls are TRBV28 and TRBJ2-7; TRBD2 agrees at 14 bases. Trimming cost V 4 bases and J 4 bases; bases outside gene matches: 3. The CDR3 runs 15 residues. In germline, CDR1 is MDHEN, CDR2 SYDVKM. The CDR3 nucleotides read TGTGCCAGCAGTTGGGGACTAGCGGGAGTTTACGAGCAGTACTTC. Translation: CASSWGLAGVYEQYF.

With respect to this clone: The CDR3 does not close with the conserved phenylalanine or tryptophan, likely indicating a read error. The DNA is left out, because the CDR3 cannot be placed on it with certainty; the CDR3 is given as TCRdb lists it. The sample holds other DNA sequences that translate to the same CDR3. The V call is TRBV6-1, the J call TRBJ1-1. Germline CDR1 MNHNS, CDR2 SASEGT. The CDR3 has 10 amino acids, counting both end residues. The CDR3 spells CASSEGGAAL.